These 10 T cell receptor beta chains were sequenced from one sample in a study. TCRdb independently ran MiXCR on the 5' RACE reads; one entry per CDR3 protein. The top ten hold roughly 3.6% of the sample, which has 6,500 to 10,000 distinct CDR3 sequences, roughly 16% seen once. Sequenced input: memory CD4+ T cells sorted from blood. Subset of the sample: memory CD4+ T cells, CD4+CD45RO+CD25-. All receptors derive from a female donor with breast cancer.

This clonotype is termed medium-sized. J is TRBJ2-1 and V is TRBV9, with 7 bases lining up with TRBD2. This CDR3 has 17 amino acids. Trimming removed 0 bases from V and 4 bases from J; junction bases left unmatched: 10. The germline V gene has CDR1 SGDLS and CDR2 YYNGEE. The CDR3 bases are TGTGCCAGCAGCGTAGAGGCGCTAGCGGATCTTTACAATGAGCAGTTCTTC. Protein product: CASSVEALADLYNEQFF. Drawing the rest from reference TRBV9 and TRBJ2-1, the complete variable domain is DSGVTQTPKHLITATGQRVTLRCSPRSGDLSVYWYQQSLDQGLQFLIQYYNGEERAKGNILERFSAQQFPDLHSELNLSSLELGDSALYFCASSVEALADLYNEQFFGPGTRLTVL.

This clonotype counts as medium-sized. The V and J genes are TRBV6-6 and TRBJ1-6; maybe TRBD1 (5 bases). Germline V gene lookup returns CDR1 MNHNY and CDR2 SVGAGI (reference sequence). This CDR3 has 13 amino acids. V was cut by 7 bases and J by 9 bases, with 13 bases left in between. Written as DNA, the CDR3 is TGTGCCAGCACTTTGTTTGGGGCTTCACCCCTCCACTTT. This gives the protein CASTLFGASPLHF.

This clonotype is medium-sized. The gene calls are TRBV7-2 and TRBJ1-3; the D gene is possibly TRBD1 (6 bases). CDR3 length: 15 residues. V dropped 4 bases and J dropped 8 bases, with 18 bases sitting between them. From germline, CDR1 is SGHTA and CDR2 FQGNSA. CDR3 nucleotide sequence: TGTGCCAGCAGCTGGACACCCCGAAGACAGGACACCATATATTTT. Encoded protein: CASSWTPRRQDTIYF.

By share, this clonotype counts as medium-sized. The chain's CDR3 is CASSLAGLGETQYF. The DNA of the CDR3 is TGTGCCAGCAGCTTAGCCGGATTAGGAGAGACCCAGTACTTC. The J gene is TRBJ2-5, the V gene TRBV7-9; D call uncertain. Trimming removed 0 bases at V and 4 bases at J, with 9 bases between. The CDR3 loop spans 14 amino acids. The V gene's germline CDR1 is SEHNR and CDR2 FQNEAQ (reference sequence).

The genes are TRBV6-1 and TRBJ2-3, with D perhaps matching TRBD1 (6 bases). CDR1 and CDR2 from the germline V gene are MNHNS and SASEGT. V lost 11 bases and J lost 2, with 20 bases in between. The CDR3 runs 15 residues. In DNA, the CDR3 is TGTGCCGGCGGACAGTCGCCCACGCTCACAGATACGCAGTATTTT. Translation: CAGGQSPTLTDTQYF.

This clonotype has a handful of counts. The CDR3 sequence: CASSRELRGDEQFF. The CDR3 nucleotides read TGTGCCAGCAGCCGCGAACTCAGGGGTGATGAGCAGTTCTTC. V is TRBV7-8 and J is TRBJ2-1; D is perhaps TRBD1 (6 bases). Germline V gene data show CDR1 as SGHVS and CDR2 as FQNEAQ. V was clipped by 5 bases and J by 8 bases, with 16 bases between them. This CDR3 spans 14 amino acids. The variable domain in full, with the rest retrieved from reference TRBV7-8 and TRBJ2-1, is GAGVSQSPRYKVAKRGQDVALRCDPISGHVSLFWYQQALGQGPEFLTYFQNEAQLDKSGLPSDRFFAERPEGSVSTLKIQRTQQEDSAVYLCASSRELRGDEQFFGPGTRLTVL.

This clonotype rates as medium-sized. This sequence joins TRBV12-3 or TRBV12-4 and TRBJ1-5; 7 bases are shared with TRBD1. Trimming cost V 6 bases and J 9 bases; bases outside gene matches: 11. The length of the CDR3 is 14 residues. Here the CDR3 DNA reads TGTGCCAGCAGGTCAAACAGGGGCGGTGGGCCCCAGCATTTT. This encodes CASRSNRGGGPQHF.

Comments on this clonotype: Being one base from a much bigger clone, this may be a read error. V gene TRBV7-7 combines with J gene TRBJ2-1; TRBD2 aligns across 12 bases. This CDR3 has 20 amino acids. CDR1 and CDR2 (germline): SSHAT, FNYEAQ (reference sequence). This CDR3 is CASSGTLAGGPKSSYKEQFF. The CDR3 bases are TGTGCTAGCAGCGGAACCCTAGCGGGAGGGCCCAAAAGCTCCTACAAGGAGCAGTTCTTC.

This clonotype was recorded a few times. Possible read error: a much larger clone is one base away. The genes are TRBV5-1 and TRBJ2-3; 8 nucleotides match TRBD2. V was clipped by 4 bases and J by 0 bases; unmatched bases: 7. The CDR3 is 16 residues long. Per germline, CDR1 SGHRS and CDR2 YFSETQ. As DNA, the CDR3 is TGCGCCAGCAGCGTACGAGCGGGAGAAAGCACAGATACGCAGTATTTT. Amino acid sequence: CASSVRAGESTDTQYF.

The table lists this clonotype with many counts. The CDR3 nucleotides are TGTGCCAGCAGCCCCCAGTGGGGGAACACTGAAGCTTTCTTT. This sequence encodes CASSPQWGNTEAFF. The chain joins TRBV3-1 to TRBJ1-1; no firm D call. The germline V gene has CDR1 LGHDT and CDR2 YNNKEL (reference sequence). With 4 bases removed from V and 1 base from J, the gap between germline ends came to 10 bases. This CDR3 has 14 residues.